A single T cell receptor (beta chain) is shown here with its context. Its antigen remains unidentified. The data were obtained in a study of tumor and adjacent non-tumor tissue in lung cancer. Findings and caveats of the study: In normal lung, the top 100 clones were significantly more dominant than in tumor. TCR diversity was significantly greater in tumor than normal lung tissue.

The template was RNA from unsorted bulk tissue. Donors were chemotherapy-naive, newly diagnosed lung cancer surgical patients in China, August–late 2014. A modified ARM-PCR protocol with three rounds of nested PCR amplified TCRbeta. MiXCR, applied by TCRdb to the multiplex PCR reads, yields one record per CDR3 protein. Of 65,000 to 95,000 distinct CDR3 sequences listed, around 70% were seen once; the top ten hold around 13%. The CDR3 has 17 amino acids. Germline CDR1 is MDHEN and CDR2 is SYDVKM. The trim removed 5 bases at V and 4 bases at J, leaving 14 bases unmatched. This chain connects TRBV28 to TRBJ2-1; TRBD1 aligns across 7 bases. What was sequenced was lung tumor tissue. This clonotype originated in a woman aged 70-85 years with non-small cell lung cancer. The CDR3 sequence: CASSRLRDRALYNEQFF. CDR3 coding DNA: TGTGCCAGCAGTCGCCTAAGAGACAGGGCTCTGTACAATGAGCAGTTCTTC.